This T cell receptor beta chain was captured in a study of neoadjuvant nivolumab and ipilimumab in lung cancer (TCRdb year 2020). With regard to the full study: Nivolumab was administered intravenously at 3 mg/kg on days 1, 15 and 29, and in the combination arm ipilimumab 1 mg/kg was added on day 1 only. The major pathologic response (MPR) rate in the intention-to-treat population in each study arm was designated as the primary trial endpoint. Of the roughly 43 patients with operable NSCLC treated in the trial, roughly 23 were randomized to nivolumab monotherapy and 21 to nivolumab plus ipilimumab. TCR repertoires were compared between pretherapy (baseline) peripheral blood and tumors resected at surgery after neoadjuvant immune checkpoint blockade. Seven patients had matched pretherapy and resected tumor pairs analyzed, with four treated with nivolumab and three with nivolumab plus ipilimumab.

The paper's findings and limits, for the study overall: A small number of samples was subjected to TCR sequencing. TCR richness in pretherapy blood showed a positive correlation with richness in tumors resected after neoadjuvant therapy (Spearman R of about 0.81). From pretherapy to surgery, increases in tumor T-cell richness and clonality were observed in three of three dual-therapy tumors but in only two of four nivolumab-treated tumors. No significant correlation was found between TCR clonality and pathologic tumor regression, and only one major-pathologic-response sample was available for the clonality analysis. TCR richness and clonality were greater in resected tumors than in tumor-adjacent uninvolved lung, and increases were seen in more dual-therapy-treated tumors.

The method was the immunoSEQ multiplex PCR assay. The authors' analysis ran thus. Richness and clonality were used to summarize the repertoires, and clones that significantly expanded or contracted between pre- and post-therapy samples were identified. TCRdb took this table from immuneACCESS and kept in-frame rearrangements with V and J called. Such tables lack part of the clones; where checked against another copy, unresolved V genes explain under half of the gap, and the rest is unexplained. The V and J calls and the clone size are those of that table, but D and trimming were determined from the DNA. In all, the sample holds tens of thousands of clones, and 65% to 85% of those were seen once. Jointly, the top ten make up roughly 6.1% of the sample. As for this clone: It has no known antigen specificity. The input lacks base qualities; no much larger clone sits a single base away.

In light of the paper, this sample's time point label describes: pretherapy, before neoadjuvant immune checkpoint inhibitors. The samples were obtained from NEOSTAR, a phase 2 randomized trial that tested neoadjuvant nivolumab or nivolumab plus ipilimumab, followed by surgery, in operable NSCLC. This clonotype was sampled from an adult with non-small cell lung cancer. Sample: peripheral blood, taken before neoadjuvant nivolumab, alone or with ipilimumab.

In nucleotides, the sequence is TGCGCCAGCAGCCAAGCGAGCGGGGGAGGGTTGTGGGAGCAGTTCTTC. Its translation is CASSQASGGGLWEQFF. The chain was built from TRBV4-1 and TRBJ2-1, and 8 junction bases match TRBD2. The CDR1 and CDR2 encoded by the germline V gene are MGHRA and YSYEKL. Including the terminal cysteine and phenylalanine, the CDR3 comprises 16 residues. Solely the CDR3 DNA is kept, with 48 bases framed from the first base. The germline V and J ends show losses of 1 base and 10 bases respectively, and no gene match explains 12 bases of the junction.